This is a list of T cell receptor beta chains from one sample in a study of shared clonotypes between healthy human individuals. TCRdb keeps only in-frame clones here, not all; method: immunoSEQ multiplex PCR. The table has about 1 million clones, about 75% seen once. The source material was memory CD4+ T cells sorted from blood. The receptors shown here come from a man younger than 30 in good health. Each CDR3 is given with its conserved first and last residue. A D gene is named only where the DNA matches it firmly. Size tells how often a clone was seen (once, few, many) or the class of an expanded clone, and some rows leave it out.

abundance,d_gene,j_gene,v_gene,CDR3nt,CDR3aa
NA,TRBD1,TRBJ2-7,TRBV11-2,TGTGCCAGCAGCTTAGGGGACAGAAGAAATTACGAGCAGTACTTC,CASSLGDRRNYEQYF
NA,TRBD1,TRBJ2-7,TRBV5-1,TGCGCCAGCAGCTCTGGACAGGGGGCCTACGAGCAGTACTTC,CASSSGQGAYEQYF
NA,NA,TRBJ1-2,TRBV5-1,TGCGCCAGCAGCTTGGCGGTCGGGCAGGACTATGGCTACACCTTC,CASSLAVGQDYGYTF
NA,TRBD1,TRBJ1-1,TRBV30,TGTGCCGCGACAGGGCTGCGGACTGAAGCTTTCTTT,CAATGLRTEAFF
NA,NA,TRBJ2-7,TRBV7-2,TGTGCCAGCAGCGCACAGGGAGGCTACGAGCAGTACTTC,CASSAQGGYEQYF
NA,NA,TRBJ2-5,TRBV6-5,TGTGCCGGAGGGGACACCCAAGAGACCCAGTACTTC,CAGGDTQETQYF
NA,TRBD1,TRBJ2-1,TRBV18,TGTGCCAGCTCACCCGACAGGGACGATGAGCAGTTCTTC,CASSPDRDDEQFF
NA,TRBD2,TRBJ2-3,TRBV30,TGTGCCTGGAGTTACACCCGGACTAGCGGGAGCCCAGATACGCAGTATTTT,CAWSYTRTSGSPDTQYF
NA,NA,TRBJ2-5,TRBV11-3,TGTGCCAGCAGCTTAGGGGGGGGCTCCCAAGAGACCCAGTACTTC,CASSLGGGSQETQYF
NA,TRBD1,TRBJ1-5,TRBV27,TGTGCCAGCAGTTTCGACGGGACAGGGGCTTATAGCAATCAGCCCCAGCATTTT,CASSFDGTGAYSNQPQHF
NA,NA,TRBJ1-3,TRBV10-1,TGCGCCAGCAGTCCGGGACACTCTGGAAACACCATATATTTT,CASSPGHSGNTIYF
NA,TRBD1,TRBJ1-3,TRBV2,TGTGCCAGCGGACAGGAATCTGGAAACACCATATATTTT,CASGQESGNTIYF
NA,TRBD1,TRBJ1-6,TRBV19,TGTGCCAGTAGGACGGGACAGATTAATTCACCCCTCCACTTT,CASRTGQINSPLHF
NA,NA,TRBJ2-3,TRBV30,TGTGCGGCGGGCACAGATACGCAGTATTTT,CAAGTDTQYF
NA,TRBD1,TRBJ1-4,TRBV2,TGTGCCAGCAGGGGGACCGAAGGGGGCGTAAAACTGTTTTTT,CASRGTEGGVKLFF
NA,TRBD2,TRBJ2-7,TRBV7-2,TGTGCCAGCAGTTCCGGGACTAGCGGGAACGAGCAGTACTTC,CASSSGTSGNEQYF
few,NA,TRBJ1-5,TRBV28,TGTGCCAACTCGGACGGAACAAACAATCAGCCCCAGCATTTT,CANSDGTNNQPQHF
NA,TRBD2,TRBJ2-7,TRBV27,TGTGCCAGCAGTTTGCGGGGGGTTTTCTCCTACGAGCAGTACTTC,CASSLRGVFSYEQYF
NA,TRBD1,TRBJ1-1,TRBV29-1,TGCAGCGTTGCGACAGGGTTGTACACTGAAGCTTTCTTT,CSVATGLYTEAFF
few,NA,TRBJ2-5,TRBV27,TGTGCCAGCAGCCGTGGGGGGCGCGAGGAGACCCAGTACTTC,CASSRGGREETQYF
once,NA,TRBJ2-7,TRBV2,TGTGCCAGCAGTGAGAGTGACTACTACGAGCAGTACTTC,CASSESDYYEQYF
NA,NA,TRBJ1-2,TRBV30,TGTGCCTGGAGTCCACAGGGTTTTTCCTATGGCTACACCTTC,CAWSPQGFSYGYTF
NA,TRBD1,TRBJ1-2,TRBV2,TGTGCCAGCGGGATGACAGGGTCTGGGACCTTC,CASGMTGSGTF
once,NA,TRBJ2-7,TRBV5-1,TGCGCCAGCAGCTTGGCCTCCAGCCTCTACGAGCAGTACTTC,CASSLASSLYEQYF
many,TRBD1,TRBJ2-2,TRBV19,TGTGCCACTCGGCCCGGGACAGGGTCAACCGGGGAGCTGTTTTTT,CATRPGTGSTGELFF
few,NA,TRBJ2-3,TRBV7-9,TGTGCCAGCAGTTCGACCACCGAAGGAGATACGCAGTATTTT,CASSSTTEGDTQYF
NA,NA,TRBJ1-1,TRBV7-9,TGTGCCAGCAGCTTCCCACAGGGAAGGACTGAAGCTTTCTTT,CASSFPQGRTEAFF
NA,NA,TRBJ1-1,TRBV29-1,TGCAGCGCTGGGGCCTTGAGCACTGAAGCTTTCTTT,CSAGALSTEAFF
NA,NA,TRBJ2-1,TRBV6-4,TGTGCCAGCAGTGTTTCAGGGGAACCCTACAATGAGCAGTTCTTC,CASSVSGEPYNEQFF
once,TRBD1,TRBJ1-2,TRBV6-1,TGTGCCAGCAGTGAATTTGGACAGGGACCTGGCTACACCTTC,CASSEFGQGPGYTF
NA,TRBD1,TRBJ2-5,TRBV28,TGTGCCAGCAGTTCGGGACAGGGGGCCAAGACCCAGTACTTC,CASSSGQGAKTQYF
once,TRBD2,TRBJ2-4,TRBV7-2,TGTGCCAGCAGCTCCAGGACTAGCGGGGATTTAGCCAAAAACATTCAGTACTTC,CASSSRTSGDLAKNIQYF
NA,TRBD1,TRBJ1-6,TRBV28,TGTGCCAGCGGGGAGACAGGGGCTGTATCACCCCTCCACTTT,CASGETGAVSPLHF
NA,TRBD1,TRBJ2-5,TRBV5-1,TGCGCCAGCAGCTTGGCGACAGGGGCAACGGAGACCCAGTACTTC,CASSLATGATETQYF
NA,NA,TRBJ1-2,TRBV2,TGTGCCAGCAGCCTATCACACGTAGATGGCTACACCTTC,CASSLSHVDGYTF
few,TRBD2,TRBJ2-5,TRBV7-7,TGTGCTAGCAGCTTAGGTCCTAGCGGGGTAGAGACCCAGTACTTC,CASSLGPSGVETQYF
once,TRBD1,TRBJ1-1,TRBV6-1,TGTGCCAGCAGTGGTGGACAGGGGGAGACTGAAGCTTTCTTT,CASSGGQGETEAFF
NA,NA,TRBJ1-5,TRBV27,TGTGCCAGCAGTTTAATTTGCAATCAGCCCCAGCATTTT,CASSLICNQPQHF
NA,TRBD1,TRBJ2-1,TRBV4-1,TGCGCCAGCAGCCAAGAGGGACAGGGGGTGAGTGAGCAGTTCTTC,CASSQEGQGVSEQFF
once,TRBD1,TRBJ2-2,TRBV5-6,TGTGCCAGCAGCTTGGCAGGGGGTGTGAGCACCGGGGAGCTGTTTTTT,CASSLAGGVSTGELFF
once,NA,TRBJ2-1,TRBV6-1,TGTGCCAGCAGCGAGAGGGTCTCGGGCAATGAGCAGTTCTTC,CASSERVSGNEQFF
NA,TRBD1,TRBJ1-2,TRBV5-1,TGCGCCAGCAGCTTGAACGGACCCCAGGGGGCGGGAGGCTACACCTTC,CASSLNGPQGAGGYTF
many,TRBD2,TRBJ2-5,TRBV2,TGTGCCAGCAGCTGGACTAGCGCGAAGACCCAGTACTTC,CASSWTSAKTQYF
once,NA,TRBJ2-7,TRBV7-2,TGTGCCAGCAGCCCCTACAGCTACCAGAACTACGAGCAGTACTTC,CASSPYSYQNYEQYF
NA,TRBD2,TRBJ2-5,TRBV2,TGTGCCAGCAGCGGGACTAGCGGGAGGGCCGGAGAGACCCAGTACTTC,CASSGTSGRAGETQYF
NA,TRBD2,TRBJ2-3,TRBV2,TGTGCCAGCAACCAGCGGGGTACAGATACGCAGTATTTT,CASNQRGTDTQYF
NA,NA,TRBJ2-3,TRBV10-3,TGTGCCATCAGTGGAACCCAGAACCCAACGCAGTATTTT,CAISGTQNPTQYF
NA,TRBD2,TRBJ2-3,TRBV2,TGTGCCAGCAGTGCTCGAGCGGGGGGGCCAGATACGCAGTATTTT,CASSARAGGPDTQYF
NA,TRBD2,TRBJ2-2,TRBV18,TGTGCCAGCTCACCATTTAGCGGGAGCGACACCGGGGAGCTGTTTTTT,CASSPFSGSDTGELFF
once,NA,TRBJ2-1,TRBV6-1,TGTGCCACCGAACGAGGGGGACTTACGGGGCAGTTCTTC,CATERGGLTGQFF
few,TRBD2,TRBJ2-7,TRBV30,TGTGCCTGGACTCACGGGGGGATCTCCTACGAGCAGTACTTC,CAWTHGGISYEQYF
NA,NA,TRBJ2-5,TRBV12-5,TGTGCTAGTGGTTCTTTAGCCCCAGAGACCCAGTACTTC,CASGSLAPETQYF
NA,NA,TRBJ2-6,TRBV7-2,TGTGCCAGCAGCCTCGTCGACTCTGGGGCCAACGTCCTGACTTTC,CASSLVDSGANVLTF
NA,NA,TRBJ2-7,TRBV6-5,TGTGCCAGCAGACTACAGGCTGACTCCTACGAGCAGTACTTC,CASRLQADSYEQYF